Shown below are 14 T cell receptor beta chains from a single sample sequenced in a study of blood T cell repertoires in COVID-19. Sequencing was performed with immunoSEQ multiplex PCR; in TCRdb, only in-frame clones are kept and a portion is missing. Here the sample spans about 480,000 clones, roughly nine tenths being singletons. The sample consisted of peripheral blood. Receptor source: a man between 18 and 35 years old with COVID-19, enrolled during active disease.

The chain joins TRBV6-2 or TRBV6-3 to TRBJ2-2, with TRBD2 matching over 8 bases. The trim removed 5 bases at V and 7 bases at J, leaving 9 bases unmatched. Germline lookup yields CDR1 MNHEY and CDR2 SVGEGT. The CDR3 totals 15 residues. The CDR3, as DNA: TGTGCCAGCAGTCCAAGCGGGAGTAGGAACGGGGAGCTGTTTTTT. It specifies CASSPSGSRNGELFF.

V usage is TRBV4-1 and J usage is TRBJ2-1; TRBD2 matches at 8 bases. The V gene end was trimmed by 2 bases and the J gene end by 4 bases; junction bases not matched to a gene: 4. CDR1 is MGHRA, CDR2 YSYEKL, per germline. CDR3 length: 15 residues. CDR3 loop: CASSQWTSPYNEQFF. DNA of the CDR3: TGCGCCAGCAGCCAATGGACTAGCCCGTACAATGAGCAGTTCTTC.

J is TRBJ1-5 and V is TRBV2; D gene uncertain. V was cut by 5 bases and J by 3 bases, with 14 bases left in between. The CDR3 extends over 15 amino acids. Germline CDR1 and CDR2: SNHLY and FYNNEI. CDR3 DNA: TGTGCCAGCAGTCGGGAACTAGCGTTCAATCAGCCCCAGCATTTT. Protein: CASSRELAFNQPQHF.

The chain employs TRBV21-1 and TRBJ1-6. TRBV21-1 is an annotated pseudogene. This CDR3 is built from 12 residues. The CDR3 bases are TGTGCCAGCAGCAGCCTACATTCACCCCTCCACTTT. Translated, it gives CASSSLHSPLHF.

The chain recombines TRBV2 with TRBJ2-7, with D possibly TRBD2 on 6 matching bases. CDR3 size: 14 residues. Germline lookup yields CDR1 SNHLY and CDR2 FYNNEI. V shed 4 bases and J shed 6 bases, with 16 bases lying between them. CDR3 region: CASSGTTVGGEQYF. For the CDR3, the DNA is TGTGCCAGCAGTGGGACTACTGTCGGCGGCGAGCAGTACTTC.

Notes on this clone: Other nucleotide sequences from this sample produce the same CDR3. V gene TRBV6-5 combines with J gene TRBJ1-6, with TRBD1 matching over 8 bases. CDR1 is MNHEY, CDR2 SVGAGI, per germline. CDR3 size: 14 residues. Losses at the gene ends were 5 bases for V and 7 bases for J; bases not matched to a gene: 4. The CDR3 region is CASSHRDRNSPLHF. The CDR3, as DNA: TGTGCCAGCAGTCACCGGGACAGGAATTCACCCCTCCACTTT.

The gene calls are TRBV4-1 and TRBJ2-1; possibly TRBD1 for D (6 bases). CDR1 and CDR2 (germline): MGHRA, YSYEKL. Trimming cost V 2 bases and J 3 bases, with 11 bases left between them. This CDR3 spans 15 amino acids. The CDR3 is CASSQLVQGYNEQFF. In DNA, the CDR3 is TGCGCCAGCAGCCAATTGGTACAGGGCTACAATGAGCAGTTCTTC.

The rearrangement links TRBV19 to TRBJ2-1; 7 bases are a match to TRBD1. The CDR3 length is 17 residues. V shed 2 bases and J 4 bases; nucleotides not matched to a gene: 11. CDR1 LNHDA and CDR2 SQIVND come from the germline V gene (reference sequence). CDR3 coding DNA: TGTGCCAGTAGTATAAGAGGGGACAGTCTAATATACAATGAGCAGTTCTTC. It translates to CASSIRGDSLIYNEQFF.

This clone has only a few counts. J is TRBJ2-5 and V is TRBV5-1, with 7 bases that match TRBD1. The CDR3 sequence is 15 residues long. CDR1 is SGHRS and CDR2 is YFSETQ in the germline V gene. V trimming: 4 bases; J trimming: 3 bases; junction bases outside the gene matches: 9. CDR3 coding DNA: TGCGCCAGCAGCGAGCCCGGGACAGCTGAAGAGACCCAGTACTTC. Translation gives CASSEPGTAEETQYF.

The chain uses TRBV25-1 and TRBJ2-7; D unclear. The V and J ends lost 5 bases and 4 bases respectively, with 9 bases between them. The CDR3 extends over 12 amino acids. CDR1 MGHDK and CDR2 SYGVNS come from the germline V gene. The CDR3, as DNA: TGTGCCAGCAGTCACAGTAGGTACGAGCAGTACTTC. Translation gives CASSHSRYEQYF.

This sequence joins TRBV20-1 and TRBJ2-1, with unresolved D. The ends were cut back, 3 bases at V and 4 bases at J, with 19 bases in the middle. CDR1 and CDR2 (germline): DFQATT, SNEGSKA (reference sequence). The CDR3 covers 16 residues. The CDR3 sequence: CSASPSDLLYYNEQFF. CDR3 DNA sequence: TGCAGTGCTAGTCCCTCCGATCTGCTATATTACAATGAGCAGTTCTTC.

The chain carries TRBV3-1 (or the pseudogene TRBV3-2) and TRBJ1-1, with D possibly TRBD1 on 5 matching bases. Per germline, CDR1 LGHDT and CDR2 YNNKEL (reference sequence). This CDR3 comprises 15 residues. V lost 0 bases and J 5 bases, leaving 13 bases between the germline ends. CDR3 in amino acids: CASSQDPRVGTEAFF. CDR3 sequence (DNA): TGTGCCAGCAGCCAAGATCCCAGGGTAGGGACTGAAGCTTTCTTT.

The V call is TRBV11-3, the J call TRBJ2-1, with D unresolved. Germline V gives CDR1 SGHNT, CDR2 YENEEA. V was cut by 1 base and J by 8 bases, with 18 bases left in between. The CDR3 covers 16 residues. The CDR3 DNA reads TGTGCCAGCAGCTTAGCGACACAAAGGCTCGGCTATGAGCAGTTCTTC. It encodes CASSLATQRLGYEQFF.

The V gene is TRBV2, the J gene TRBJ1-5, with TRBD1 as a possible D gene (5 bases). The CDR3 sequence is 16 residues long. Germline values: CDR1 SNHLY, CDR2 FYNNEI. Trimming removed 2 bases at V and 6 bases at J, with 17 bases between. CDR3 coding DNA: TGTGCCAGCAGTGAATTCGGGACTCCTACAAGTCAGCCCCAGCATTTT. It codes for CASSEFGTPTSQPQHF.